The rows below give T cell receptor beta chains drawn from one sample of a study of blood T cell repertoires in COVID-19. The method was immunoSEQ multiplex PCR; TCRdb's version includes in-frame clones alone and lacks a portion of them. Of 150,000 or so clones listed, around 80% are singletons. Sample: peripheral blood. The receptors were gathered from a human donor with acute or convalescent COVID-19. The donor label of this sample is uncertain. Each CDR3 is given with its conserved first and last residue. The order of the fields is clone size, J gene, V gene, D gene, CDR3 protein, CDR3 DNA. A D gene is named only where the DNA matches it firmly. Size is omitted from some rows. Given values are once, few, many or a class for expanded clones.

>.|TRBJ1-1|TRBV7-2|.
CASSLANLNTEAFF
TGTGCCAGCAGCTTAGCTAACTTGAACACTGAAGCTTTCTTT
>.|TRBJ2-1|TRBV9|TRBD2
CASSSSGGTYNEQFF
TGTGCCAGCAGCTCCAGCGGGGGAACCTACAATGAGCAGTTCTTC
>once|TRBJ2-1|TRBV10-3|TRBD2
CAISEAAAGAYNEQFF
TGTGCCATCAGCGAGGCCGCCGCGGGAGCCTACAATGAGCAGTTCTTC
>.|TRBJ2-7|TRBV5-4|TRBD1
CASSGDREFYEQYF
TGTGCCAGCAGCGGAGACAGGGAATTCTACGAGCAGTACTTC
>.|TRBJ2-3|TRBV7-9|.
CASSLGAGITDTQYF
TGTGCCAGCAGCTTAGGAGCAGGGATAACAGATACGCAGTATTTT
>.|TRBJ2-6|TRBV7-9|TRBD1
CASSLSRGQTGANVLTF
TGTGCCAGCAGCTTATCCAGGGGGCAAACTGGGGCCAACGTCCTGACTTTC
>once|TRBJ1-1|TRBV18|TRBD1
CASSPDRDSAFF
TGTGCCAGCTCACCCGACAGGGATTCGGCTTTCTTT
>.|TRBJ1-5|TRBV7-8|TRBD1
CASSLGTGTTQHF
TGTGCCAGCAGCCTGGGGACAGGGACGACCCAGCATTTT
>once|TRBJ2-5|TRBV29-1|TRBD2
CSVGFGGDETQYF
TGCAGCGTTGGATTCGGGGGGGATGAGACCCAGTACTTC
>once|TRBJ2-1|TRBV18|TRBD1
CASSPPGQNGNEQFF
TGTGCCAGCTCACCACCGGGACAGAATGGCAATGAGCAGTTCTTC
>.|TRBJ2-3|TRBV18|TRBD1
CASSPGTAQTDTQYF
TGTGCCAGCTCACCTGGGACAGCGCAGACAGATACGCAGTATTTT
>few|TRBJ2-7|TRBV5-8|.
CASRPLRDSYEQYF
TGTGCCAGCAGACCACTCAGGGACTCCTACGAGCAGTACTTC
>.|TRBJ1-2|TRBV5-6|TRBD1
CASSFGGQIYGYTF
TGTGCCAGCAGCTTCGGGGGACAGATTTATGGCTACACCTTC
>.|TRBJ2-5|TRBV29-1|.
CSVVKGEETQYF
TGCAGCGTTGTTAAGGGAGAAGAGACCCAGTACTTC
>.|TRBJ2-7|TRBV6-2/TRBV6-3|.
CASSYEFSGHPFSYEQYF
TGTGCCAGCAGTTACGAGTTTTCGGGACACCCTTTCTCCTACGAGCAGTACTTC
>.|TRBJ2-3|TRBV9|TRBD2
CASNDPPGGDFPDTQYF
TGTGCCAGCAACGACCCCCCGGGGGGAGACTTCCCAGATACGCAGTATTTT
>.|TRBJ1-2|TRBV14|TRBD1
CASSLWTGGKGYTF
TGTGCCAGCAGCCTATGGACAGGGGGCAAAGGCTACACCTTC
>.|TRBJ1-5|TRBV2|.
CASTRESGNQPQHF
TGTGCCAGCACGAGGGAAAGCGGCAATCAGCCCCAGCATTTT
>.|TRBJ2-7|TRBV29-1|.
CSGSGGLSYEQYF
TGCAGCGGTTCTGGGGGCCTCTCCTACGAGCAGTACTTC
>.|TRBJ1-4|TRBV2|.
CASNPFFRGDEKLFF
TGTGCCAGCAATCCTTTTTTTCGGGGGGATGAAAAACTGTTTTTT
>.|TRBJ2-3|TRBV16|.
CASSQFGDTQYF
TGTGCCAGCAGCCAATTCGGAGATACGCAGTATTTT
>.|TRBJ2-6|TRBV3-1/TRBV3-2|.
CASSLASGANVLTF
TGTGCCAGCAGCCTGGCTTCTGGGGCCAACGTCCTGACTTTC
>.|TRBJ1-1|TRBV6-5|.
CASLREGGTEAFF
TGTGCCTCACTCAGGGAAGGGGGCACTGAAGCTTTCTTT
>once|TRBJ1-5|TRBV7-2|TRBD1
CASSLDRGRGQPQHF
TGTGCCAGCAGCCTGGACAGGGGAAGGGGTCAGCCCCAGCATTTT
>.|TRBJ1-1|TRBV25-1|.
CASSDPGLAEAFF
TGTGCCAGCAGTGACCCAGGGCTGGCTGAAGCTTTCTTT
>few|TRBJ1-5|TRBV15|TRBD1
CATSTDRTGGNQPQHF
TGTGCCACCAGCACCGACCGGACAGGGGGCAATCAGCCCCAGCATTTT
>.|TRBJ2-1|TRBV20-1|TRBD2
CSASLAGAYNEQFF
TGCAGTGCTAGTCTAGCGGGAGCCTACAATGAGCAGTTCTTC
>.|TRBJ1-1|TRBV29-1|TRBD1
CSVSPGDRGRDTEAFF
TGCAGCGTTAGCCCGGGGGACAGGGGGCGCGACACTGAAGCTTTCTTT
>.|TRBJ2-2|TRBV27|TRBD1
CASSPRGRDTGELFF
TGTGCCAGCAGTCCCAGGGGGCGGGACACCGGGGAGCTGTTTTTT
>.|TRBJ1-4|TRBV29-1|.
CSVGGGPNEKLFF
TGCAGCGTTGGAGGCGGGCCTAATGAAAAACTGTTTTTT
>few|TRBJ1-3|TRBV9|.
CASSDGQNGNTIYF
TGTGCCAGCAGCGATGGACAGAATGGAAACACCATATATTTT
>.|TRBJ1-2|TRBV5-1|.
CASSPAGTINYGYTF
TGCGCCAGCAGCCCGGCCGGGACAATCAACTATGGCTACACCTTC
>.|TRBJ2-5|TRBV4-1|TRBD1
CASSLRTGQLETQYF
TGCGCCAGCAGCCTAAGGACAGGGCAATTGGAGACCCAGTACTTC
>.|TRBJ2-4|TRBV6-2/TRBV6-3|.
CASSLNAPLAKTIQYF
TGTGCCAGCAGTCTAAACGCGCCTCTAGCCAAAACCATTCAGTACTTC
>.|TRBJ2-3|TRBV5-1|TRBD2
CASSRTSGGSADTQYF
TGCGCCAGCAGCCGAACTAGCGGGGGCTCCGCAGATACGCAGTATTTT
>.|TRBJ2-5|TRBV2|TRBD2
CASSVARGVQETQYF
TGTGCCAGCAGTGTAGCGCGGGGGGTCCAAGAGACCCAGTACTTC
>once|TRBJ2-7|TRBV5-8|.
CASSWTAFYEQYF
TGTGCCAGCAGCTGGACAGCGTTCTACGAGCAGTACTTC
>.|TRBJ2-6|TRBV18|TRBD1
CASSGTGSGANVLTF
TGTGCCAGCTCCGGGACAGGGTCTGGGGCCAACGTCCTGACTTTC
>.|TRBJ2-6|TRBV4-2|.
CASSASHSASSGANVLTF
TGTGCCAGCAGCGCCTCGCACTCGGCTAGCTCTGGGGCCAACGTCCTGACTTTC
>.|TRBJ1-2|TRBV5-4|.
CASSPLGGGSGYTF
TGTGCCAGCAGCCCTCTGGGGGGGGGCAGTGGCTACACCTTC
>.|TRBJ1-1|TRBV30|TRBD1
CAWLRDRVNTEAFF
TGTGCCTGGTTAAGGGACAGGGTGAACACTGAAGCTTTCTTT
>.|TRBJ1-3|TRBV11-1|.
CASSLRPRGIGNTIYF
TGTGCCAGCAGCCTTAGACCGAGGGGGATCGGAAACACCATATATTTT
>.|TRBJ1-3|TRBV9|TRBD1
CASSWGQAGSGNTIYF
TGTGCCAGCAGCTGGGGACAGGCAGGCTCTGGAAACACCATATATTTT
>once|TRBJ1-5|TRBV30|.
CAWSKGVNQPQHF
TGTGCCTGGAGTAAGGGGGTAAATCAGCCCCAGCATTTT
>.|TRBJ2-1|TRBV7-2|TRBD2
CATKGTSAITKQFF
TGTGCCACGAAGGGGACTAGCGCCATCACGAAGCAGTTCTTC
>.|TRBJ1-1|TRBV2|.
CASTGGIYTEAFF
TGTGCCAGCACCGGGGGGATTTACACTGAAGCTTTCTTT
>.|TRBJ2-7|TRBV7-8|TRBD1
CASSLVPAGGRQGYEQYF
TGTGCCAGCAGCTTAGTCCCGGCAGGGGGCAGACAGGGCTACGAGCAGTACTTC
>.|TRBJ1-1|TRBV30|TRBD1
CAWSITGGNEAFF
TGTGCCTGGAGTATCACAGGGGGAAATGAAGCTTTCTTT
>.|TRBJ1-2|TRBV2|.
CASSVEVHYGYTF
TGTGCCAGCAGTGTGGAGGTCCACTATGGCTACACCTTC
>.|TRBJ1-2|TRBV23-1|TRBD1
CASSPPTERGPYGYTF
TGCGCCAGCAGTCCCCCAACAGAGAGGGGGCCCTATGGCTACACCTTC
>once|TRBJ2-4|TRBV5-1|TRBD1
CASSVDRGRLAKNIQYF
TGCGCCAGCAGCGTGGACAGGGGGCGACTCGCCAAAAACATTCAGTACTTC